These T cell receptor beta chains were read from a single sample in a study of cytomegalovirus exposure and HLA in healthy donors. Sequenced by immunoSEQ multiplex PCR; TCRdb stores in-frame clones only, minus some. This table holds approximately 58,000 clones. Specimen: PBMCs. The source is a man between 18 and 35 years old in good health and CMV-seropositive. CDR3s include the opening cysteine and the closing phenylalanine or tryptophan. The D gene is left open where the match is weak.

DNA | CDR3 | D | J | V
TGTGCCAGCAGTTACTCGGACTATACGCAGTATTTT | CASSYSDYTQYF | - | TRBJ2-3 | TRBV6-5
TGTGCCAGCAGTCGACTAGCGGGAGAGGGCACCGGGGAGCTGTTTTTT | CASSRLAGEGTGELFF | TRBD2 | TRBJ2-2 | TRBV6-4
TGTGCCAGTAGTATCCGACCCGGGGAGCAGTTCTTC | CASSIRPGEQFF | - | TRBJ2-1 | TRBV19
TGTGCCAGCAGTGAAATCAGGGACTATGGCTACACCTTC | CASSEIRDYGYTF | - | TRBJ1-2 | TRBV6-1
TGCGCCAGCATGGGGTCGGGAGGTAGCACAGATACGCAGTATTTT | CASMGSGGSTDTQYF | TRBD2 | TRBJ2-3 | TRBV10-2
TGTGCCAGCAGCTTAGCGCTGGAGAATTCACCCCTCCACTTT | CASSLALENSPLHF | - | TRBJ1-6 | TRBV7-2
TGTGCCAGCAGAAGGGGACAGGGGGTAGCAGATACGCAGTATTTT | CASRRGQGVADTQYF | TRBD1 | TRBJ2-3 | TRBV5-4
TGTGCCAGCTCACCATTCGCGGGAGATAACGAGCAGTACTTC | CASSPFAGDNEQYF | TRBD2 | TRBJ2-7 | TRBV18
TGTGCCAGCAGACAGTTCGGGACAGAAGCTTTCTTT | CASRQFGTEAFF | - | TRBJ1-1 | TRBV16
TGTGCCAGCAGCCAAGCTCGGCTAGAGAACACCGGGGAGCTGTTTTTT | CASSQARLENTGELFF | - | TRBJ2-2 | TRBV14
TGCAGCGCTACACCAGCACAGGGGAACACCGGGGAGCTGTTTTTT | CSATPAQGNTGELFF | - | TRBJ2-2 | TRBV29-1
TGCGCCAGCAGCTCTTTGCTTTCGGGAGGTAAATACAATGAGCAGTTCTTC | CASSSLLSGGKYNEQFF | TRBD2 | TRBJ2-1 | TRBV5-1
TGTGCCAGCAGTTTATCGTGGGGACAGGGGTACAATGAGCAGTTCTTC | CASSLSWGQGYNEQFF | TRBD1 | TRBJ2-1 | TRBV27
TGTGCCAGCAGTTATAGACTGGTAAACTACGAGCAGTACTTC | CASSYRLVNYEQYF | - | TRBJ2-7 | TRBV6-5
TGTGCCAGCAGCGTAAAGAAAGGGGACTATAGGGAGCAGTACTTC | CASSVKKGDYREQYF | TRBD2 | TRBJ2-7 | TRBV9
TGTGCCTGGAGTCCCCAGGGCCCCTACGAGCAGTACTTC | CAWSPQGPYEQYF | - | TRBJ2-7 | TRBV30
TGTGCCAGCTCACCCCCGGTGGGAGGCATCTACGAGCAGTACTTC | CASSPPVGGIYEQYF | - | TRBJ2-7 | TRBV18
TGTGCCAGCAGCTTTGGCCCGGGACTAGCGGCGAACACACCCTACGAGCAGTACTTC | CASSFGPGLAANTPYEQYF | TRBD2 | TRBJ2-7 | TRBV5-4
TGTGCCAGCTCTGACAGGGGCGCGTCCTACGAGCAGTACTTC | CASSDRGASYEQYF | TRBD1 | TRBJ2-7 | TRBV27
TGTGCCTGGGGACTAGCGGGAGTAACTGTGAAGTTCTTC | CAWGLAGVTVKFF | TRBD2 | TRBJ2-1 | TRBV30
TGCGCCAGCAGCTTGGGACTAGCGGGACAAGAGACCCAGTACTTC | CASSLGLAGQETQYF | TRBD2 | TRBJ2-5 | TRBV5-1
TGTGCCAGCAGCTTGGACAGGGAGAATCAGCCCCAGCATTTT | CASSLDRENQPQHF | TRBD1 | TRBJ1-5 | TRBV7-2
TGTGCCAGCAGTGACGGCCCTAGCAGCTCCTACAATGAGCAGTTCTTC | CASSDGPSSSYNEQFF | - | TRBJ2-1 | TRBV6-4
TGTGCCAGCATCTCTTCAGGGTCCTACGAGCAGTACTTC | CASISSGSYEQYF | - | TRBJ2-7 | TRBV6-5
TGTGCCAGCAGGGAAGGCAGGGATTACGAGCAGTACTTC | CASREGRDYEQYF | - | TRBJ2-7 | TRBV6-6
TGTGCCAGCAATTCGAGACTAGCGGGAGACGAGCAGTACTTC | CASNSRLAGDEQYF | TRBD2 | TRBJ2-7 | TRBV6-1
TGCGCCAGCAGCCCGCGCCTTTCCCATAGCTCCTACAATGAGCAGTTCTTC | CASSPRLSHSSYNEQFF | - | TRBJ2-1 | TRBV4-1
TGTGCCACCAGCAGAGAAGGACAGGGTCGGGCCGGGGAGCTGTTTTTT | CATSREGQGRAGELFF | TRBD1 | TRBJ2-2 | TRBV15
TGCGCCAGCAGCCGTCCCGGGACAGTGAACACTGAAGCTTTCTTT | CASSRPGTVNTEAFF | TRBD1 | TRBJ1-1 | TRBV5-1
TGCGCCAGCAGCCTGGGGTTTTTGCAGGGTCGGACTGAAGCTTTCTTT | CASSLGFLQGRTEAFF | - | TRBJ1-1 | TRBV5-1
TGTGCCAGCAGCCCCCGACTAGCGGGAGATTGGAATGAGCAGTTCTTC | CASSPRLAGDWNEQFF | TRBD2 | TRBJ2-1 | TRBV13
TGTGCCAGCAGGGGTCGACAGGGTGGCGGGGAGCTGTTTTTT | CASRGRQGGGELFF | TRBD1 | TRBJ2-2 | TRBV27
TGTGCCAGTAGTATCCCCCCCGGGGGCGGGGAGCTGTTTTTT | CASSIPPGGGELFF | - | TRBJ2-2 | TRBV19
TGTGCCAGCAGCTTAGCGGGAGGATACAATGAGCAGTTCTTC | CASSLAGGYNEQFF | - | TRBJ2-1 | TRBV7-2